These 24 T cell receptor beta chains were sequenced from one sample in a study of human T cells and chemical hapten exposure (TCRdb year 2021). In the paper's terms, the time point label means: pre-sensitization, week 0. The treatment or condition label, read with the paper, signifies: therapeutic diphenylcyclopropenone sensitization with weekly scalp DPC. Library method: RACE. TCRdb records NextSeq 500 as the sequencer. TCRdb reworked the public reads: Q25 trimming with fastp, MiXCR clone assembly, productive beta chains retained. Merged by CDR3 protein, the rows form single entries marked with the most common genes and DNA. This sample comprises 60,000 or so distinct CDR3 sequences, 9.5% to 10% of them detected only once. Approximately 9.9% of the sample is taken by the ten largest. The input for sequencing was whole blood, taken in connection with sensitization to the hapten diphenylcyclopropenone (DPC). The source of these receptors is a man aged 35 to 55 with alopecia areata. Some clones in this sample may be carry-over from other donors' samples.

This clonotype was found a few times. The chain combines TRBV28 with TRBJ2-3; 9 positions match TRBD1. The CDR3 totals 13 residues. Germline V gene data show CDR1 as MDHEN and CDR2 as SYDVKM. J gave up 9 bases and V 8 bases, and 9 bases lay outside the gene matches. The DNA of the CDR3 is TGTGCCAGCGGGACAGGGACAACTTACACGCAGTATTTT. Residues: CASGTGTTYTQYF.

This clonotype was counted only a few times. The chain combines TRBV7-2 with TRBJ1-1; no firm D call. The V end was cut by 5 bases, the J end by 6 bases, with 4 bases between. From germline, CDR1 is SGHTA and CDR2 FQGNSA. CDR3 length: 10 amino acids. CDR3 nucleotides: TGTGCCAGCAGCCCGGCTGAAGCTTTCTTT. It yields the protein CASSPAEAFF. Looking up the rest from reference TRBV7-2 and TRBJ1-1 gives the full variable domain: GAGVSQSPSNKVTEKGKDVELRCDPISGHTALYWYRQSLGQGLEFLIYFQGNSAPDKSGLPSDRFSAERTGGSVSTLTIQRTQQEDSAVYLCASSPAEAFFGQGTRLTVV.

This clonotype was detected a few times. Because the CDR3's place on the DNA is in doubt, the DNA is left out and the CDR3 is given as listed by TCRdb. The rearrangement joins TRBV21-1 to TRBJ1-5. TRBV21-1 is a documented pseudogene. The CDR3 region is 13 residues in length, termini included. CDR3 residues: CASSMGAISPSIF.

The table lists this clonotype with many counts. This chain uses TRBV25-1 with TRBJ2-7, with D possibly TRBD2 on 5 matching bases. The CDR3 runs 13 residues. V was shortened by 3 bases and J by 5 bases, with 11 bases between the two germline ends. Germline assignment: CDR1 MGHDK and CDR2 SYGVNS. CDR3 region: CASSDPPLDEQYF. DNA of the CDR3: TGTGCCAGCAGTGATCCCCCACTAGACGAGCAGTACTTC.

This clonotype was observed a handful of times. The rearrangement uses TRBV15 and TRBJ2-7; the D gene could be TRBD1 or TRBD2 (5 bases each). The CDR3 extends over 14 amino acids. Germline V gene data show CDR1 as LNHNV and CDR2 as YYDKDF (reference sequence). Trimming pared 5 bases from V and 7 bases from J, leaving 18 bases between. CDR3 sequence: CATSWQAGAREQYF. As DNA, the CDR3 is TGTGCCACCAGCTGGCAAGCCGGGGCTAGGGAGCAGTACTTC. The entire variable domain, with the rest obtained from reference TRBV15 and TRBJ2-7, is as follows: DAMVIQNPRYQVTQFGKPVTLSCSQTLNHNVMYWYQQKSSQAPKLLFHYYDKDFNNEADTPDNFQSRRPNTSFCFLDIRSPGLGDTAMYLCATSWQAGAREQYFGPGTRLTVT.

The chain couples TRBV7-2 to TRBJ1-2, with D unclear. CDR1 and CDR2 from the germline V gene are SGHTA and FQGNSA. Deletions cut 8 bases from V and 4 bases from J, with 17 bases between. The CDR3 extends over 14 amino acids. In DNA form, the CDR3 reads TGTGCCAGCTGGCTAGTCGGGCACAGCTATGGCTACACCTTC. Translating gives CASWLVGHSYGYTF.

The table lists this clonotype with many counts. Here the CDR3 omits its conserved ending phenylalanine or tryptophan, so a read error is the likely source. No DNA is shown, since the ends of the CDR3 on it are uncertain; the CDR3 is the one TCRdb lists. V is TRBV24-1 and J is TRBJ1-2. The CDR3 has 9 residues if both end residues are counted. CDR1 and CDR2 (germline): KGHDR, SFDVKD. CDR3 amino acids: CATSDLRSN.

This clonotype was recorded a few times. Relative to the germline gene, one junction end is altered; a read error may explain this. This sequence joins TRBV28 and TRBJ2-6; either TRBD1 or TRBD2 may supply D (5 bases each). Per germline, CDR1 MDHEN and CDR2 SYDVKM. The CDR3 is 15 amino acids. The CDR3 sequence: CASSLPGSGADVLTF. The DNA of the CDR3 is TGTGCCAGCAGTTTACCGGGGTCTGGGGCCGACGTCCTGACTTTC.

This sequence joins TRBV12-3 or TRBV12-4 and TRBJ2-1; 8 nucleotides agree with TRBD2. After removal of 4 bases from V and 6 bases from J, the junction contained 5 bases not matched to a gene. The CDR3 loop spans 14 amino acids. In DNA, the CDR3 is TGTGCCAGCAGTTACTTAGCGGGGCTCAATGAGCAGTTCTTC. Its protein is CASSYLAGLNEQFF.

This clonotype was recorded a few times. The rearrangement uses TRBV5-1 and TRBJ2-2; D ambiguous. The ends were cut back, 6 bases at V and 4 bases at J, with 16 bases in the middle. The germline CDR1 and CDR2 sequences are SGHRS and YFSETQ. This CDR3 region has 15 residues. The chain's CDR3 is CASNMETGFTGELFF. The CDR3 nucleotides are TGCGCCAGCAACATGGAAACTGGCTTCACCGGGGAGCTGTTTTTT.

This clonotype was seen a handful of times. The V and J genes are TRBV6-6 and TRBJ2-7; 11 nucleotides agree with TRBD1. This CDR3 has 15 amino acids. Trimming removed 4 bases from V and 3 bases from J; junction bases left unmatched: 5. In germline, CDR1 is MNHNY, CDR2 SVGAGI (reference sequence). CDR3: CASSSGGTGGYEQYF. The CDR3 coding sequence is TGTGCCAGCAGTTCCGGGGGGACAGGGGGCTACGAGCAGTACTTC.

The sample holds a few counts of this clonotype. The chain carries TRBV13 and TRBJ2-3; the match to TRBD2 covers 13 bases. CDR1 is PRHDT, CDR2 FYEKMQ, per germline (reference sequence). CDR3 length: 17 amino acids. V lost 3 bases to trimming and J lost 4 bases; unmatched junction nucleotides: 7. Here the CDR3 reads CASSFGLAGEWADTQYF. The DNA of the CDR3 is TGTGCCAGCAGCTTTGGACTAGCGGGAGAGTGGGCAGATACGCAGTATTTT.

This clonotype was detected ten times or more. The V call is TRBV5-1, the J call TRBJ2-1; D remains ambiguous. CDR3 length: 14 residues. With 0 bases removed from V and 9 bases from J, the gap between germline ends came to 13 bases. Germline V CDR1 and CDR2: SGHRS, YFSETQ. CDR3 region: CASSLGLDGTEQFF. The CDR3 DNA sequence: TGCGCCAGCAGCTTGGGACTGGACGGCACTGAGCAGTTCTTC.

This clonotype has at least ten counts. This chain connects TRBV7-2 to TRBJ1-5; no clear D gene. Germline values: CDR1 SGHTA, CDR2 FQGNSA. With 5 bases removed from V and 3 bases from J, the gap between germline ends came to 8 bases. The CDR3 has 13 residues. The CDR3 spells CASSLIDNQPQHF. The CDR3 nucleotides read TGTGCCAGCAGCCTCATTGACAATCAGCCCCAGCATTTT.

This chain joins TRBV18 and TRBJ2-5; 9 bases agree with TRBD1. After removal of 6 bases from V and 6 bases from J, the junction contained 5 bases not matched to a gene. Germline CDR1 reads KGHSH; CDR2 reads LQKENI. The CDR3 is 13 residues long. The CDR3 loop reads CASSPGQGKTQYF. CDR3 DNA sequence: TGTGCCAGCTCCCCTGGACAGGGGAAGACCCAGTACTTC.

This clonotype was detected a few times. The chain recombines TRBV2 with TRBJ1-3; D is uncertain. V was cut by 6 bases and J by 2 bases, with 14 bases left in between. Germline CDR1 SNHLY, CDR2 FYNNEI. This CDR3 comprises 15 residues. The CDR3 sequence is CASSFTLTPGNTIYF. In nucleotides, the CDR3 is TGTGCCAGCAGCTTCACATTAACTCCTGGAAACACCATATATTTT. Based on the CDR3 plus reference TRBV2 and TRBJ1-3, the full variable domain is EPEVTQTPSHQVTQMGQEVILRCVPISNHLYFYWYRQILGQKVEFLVSFYNNEISEKSEIFDDQFSVERPDGSNFTLKIRSTKLEDSAMYFCASSFTLTPGNTIYFGEGSWLTVV.

This clonotype was seen ten or more times. This chain links TRBV6-5 with TRBJ1-1, with 8 bases fitting TRBD1. CDR3 length equals 15 residues. CDR1 MNHEY and CDR2 SVGAGI come from the germline V gene. Trimming removed 2 bases from V and 1 base from J; junction bases left unmatched: 3. DNA for the CDR3: TGTGCCAGCAGTTACCGCGGACAGGGGAACACTGAAGCTTTCTTT. It specifies CASSYRGQGNTEAFF.

At least ten counts were recorded for this clonotype. This chain joins TRBV12-3 or TRBV12-4 and TRBJ2-3; D is perhaps TRBD2 (5 bases). V shed 5 bases and J shed 6 bases, with 6 bases lying between them. The CDR3 spans 11 residues. CDR3 nucleotide sequence: TGTGCCAGCAGTGGGGAGGATACGCAGTATTTT. It specifies CASSGEDTQYF.

This clonotype was counted at least ten times. The V and J genes are TRBV7-2 and TRBJ1-2; 7 nucleotides match TRBD1. CDR1 and CDR2 from the germline V gene are SGHTA and FQGNSA. V lost 4 bases and J lost 10; bases outside the gene matches: 9. This CDR3 is built from 13 residues. CDR3 coding DNA: TGTGCCAGCAGCTCCCGACAGGGTTCCGTCTACACCTTC. Translation: CASSSRQGSVYTF.

This clonotype has at least ten counts. The chain joins TRBV5-8 to TRBJ2-3; TRBD1 aligns across 7 bases. V was clipped by 1 base and J by 5 bases; unmatched bases: 1. This CDR3 is built from 13 residues. Germline CDR1 reads SGHTS; CDR2 reads YDEGEE. The CDR3 here is CASSLTGVDTQYF. DNA of the CDR3: TGTGCCAGCAGCTTGACAGGGGTAGATACGCAGTATTTT.

This clonotype was seen at least ten times. The rearrangement joins TRBV27 to TRBJ1-2; TRBD1 aligns across 9 bases. The V gene end was trimmed by 2 bases and the J gene end by 7 bases; junction bases not matched to a gene: 8. Germline V gene sequence: CDR1 MNHEY, CDR2 SMNVEV (reference sequence). CDR3 size: 15 residues. Here the CDR3 reads CASSLRAGQGSGYTF. DNA of the CDR3: TGTGCCAGCAGTTTAAGGGCGGGACAGGGCTCTGGCTACACCTTC.

The gene calls are TRBV19 and TRBJ2-7; D is perhaps TRBD2 (5 bases). Trimming left V 9 bases short and J 2 bases short, with 20 bases between. The CDR3 totals 15 residues. Germline V gene lookup returns CDR1 LNHDA and CDR2 SQIVND (reference sequence). CDR3 in DNA: TGTGCCAGCGGTCCCCGGGATTCCAACCCCTACGAGCAGTACTTC. Its protein product is CASGPRDSNPYEQYF.

In its sample, this clonotype was seen a few times. The chain carries TRBV7-9 and TRBJ2-3, with TRBD1 matching over 9 bases. V lost 3 bases and J lost 2; bases outside the gene matches: 6. This CDR3 is 16 amino acids long. Germline values: CDR1 SEHNR, CDR2 FQNEAQ (reference sequence). CDR3 DNA: TGTGCCAGCAGCTTCTCTGACAGGGGGTTCACAGATACGCAGTATTTT. This codes for CASSFSDRGFTDTQYF.

This clonotype was recorded a few times. The chain is built from TRBV18 and TRBJ1-1; 7 bases are a match to TRBD1. The CDR3 is 18 residues long. With V trimmed by 2 bases and J by 0 bases, 12 bases remained unmatched. Germline V gives CDR1 KGHSH, CDR2 LQKENI. This CDR3 reads CASSPERTGVPMNTEAFF. CDR3 DNA sequence: TGTGCCAGCTCACCAGAACGAACAGGGGTCCCTATGAACACTGAAGCTTTCTTT.